The clone carrying this T cell receptor (beta chain) was seen a handful of times. Its antigen is not identified. This record belongs to a study of early T cells in non-severe SARS-CoV-2 infection. Study overall: Bulk RNA from unsorted whole blood was sequenced; chains were unpaired. Points from the study as a whole: VDJdb matching, biased toward anti-spike CD8 responses, missed private and CD4 specificities.

Individually, cDNA molecules had unique molecular identifiers attached to them. MiXCR, applied by TCRdb to the 5' RACE reads, yields one record per CDR3 protein. The table includes about 64,000 distinct CDR3 sequences, over 10% detected once. CDR3 length: 15 residues. Germline CDR1 LNHNV, CDR2 YYDKDF (reference sequence). V dropped 0 bases and J dropped 7; count of bases not matched to a gene: 5. The material sequenced was whole blood. The receptor comes from an adult who was a healthcare worker with PCR-confirmed SARS-CoV-2 infection or an uninfected control (not recorded which). V is TRBV15 and J is TRBJ1-2; 10 nucleotides agree with TRBD1. In DNA form, the CDR3 reads TGTGCCACCAGCAGAGATCGGGACAGGGGCTCTGGCTACACCTTC. As protein: CATSRDRDRGSGYTF. Drawing the rest from reference TRBV15 and TRBJ1-2, the complete variable domain is DAMVIQNPRYQVTQFGKPVTLSCSQTLNHNVMYWYQQKSSQAPKLLFHYYDKDFNNEADTPDNFQSRRPNTSFCFLDIRSPGLGDTAMYLCATSRDRDRGSGYTFGSGTRLTVV.